Shown below are 18 T cell receptor beta chains from a single sample sequenced in a study of OX40 agonist ivuxolimab in advanced cancers. Using immunoSEQ multiplex PCR, the repertoire was profiled, and TCRdb retains in-frame clones only, with some absent. The sample holds more than 65,000 clones, approximately 80% seen once. This material consisted of CD4+ or CD8+ T cells sorted from blood, taken in a trial of the OX40 agonist ivuxolimab. Source of these receptors: an adult with an advanced solid tumor such as melanoma, head and neck, liver or kidney cancer.

As DNA, the CDR3 is TGCGCCAGCAGCTTGGCCATAGGGCCAAGGGAGCAGTACTTC. This translates into CASSLAIGPREQYF. This chain links TRBV5-1 with TRBJ2-7; no clear D. CDR3 size: 14 residues. Germline CDR1 reads SGHRS; CDR2 reads YFSETQ. V lost 0 bases, J lost 7 bases, and 14 bases lay in between.

The rearrangement uses TRBV12-5 and TRBJ2-6; TRBD2 aligns across 8 bases. CDR3 size: 16 residues. Germline-derived CDR1 and CDR2 are LGHNT and FRNRAP. The V segment lost 9 bases and the J segment 0 bases; nucleotides outside the gene matches: 7. The CDR3 spells CASGGGSRSGANVLTF. In DNA form, the CDR3 reads TGTGCTAGCGGGGGGGGCTCCCGCTCTGGGGCCAACGTCCTGACTTTC. The entire variable domain, with the rest obtained from reference TRBV12-5 and TRBJ2-6, is as follows: DARVTQTPRHKVTEMGQEVTMRCQPILGHNTVFWYRQTMMQGLELLAYFRNRAPLDDSGMPKDRFSAEMPDATLATLKIQPSEPRDSAVYFCASGGGSRSGANVLTFGAGSRLTVL.

V usage is TRBV5-4 and J usage is TRBJ1-1, with TRBD1 matching over 7 bases. Germline assignment: CDR1 SGHNT and CDR2 YYREEE (reference sequence). The CDR3 totals 15 residues. J lost 3 bases, V lost 6 bases, and 11 bases had no gene match. The CDR3 here is CASTRIDRVDTEAFF. The CDR3 DNA is TGTGCCAGCACCAGGATCGACAGGGTGGACACTGAAGCTTTCTTT. The full variable domain, rest sourced from reference TRBV5-4 and TRBJ1-1, is ETGVTQSPTHLIKTRGQQVTLRCSSQSGHNTVSWYQQALGQGPQFIFQYYREEENGRGNFPPRFSGLQFPNYSSELNVNALELDDSALYLCASTRIDRVDTEAFFGQGTRLTVV.

This chain joins TRBV7-2 and TRBJ1-2; D gene unclear. V lost 3 bases to trimming and J lost 1 base, with 6 bases between them. Germline V gene lookup returns CDR1 SGHTA and CDR2 FQGNSA. The CDR3 extends over 13 amino acids. The CDR3 bases are TGTGCCAGCAGCTTTTCAGATAACTATGGCTACACCTTC. It is translated as CASSFSDNYGYTF.

This chain uses TRBV10-3 with TRBJ1-1; 11 bases are shared with TRBD1. The CDR3 is 21 residues long. V gave up 6 bases and J gave up 3 bases; unmatched junction bases: 24. Germline values: CDR1 ENHRY, CDR2 SYGVKD. Here the CDR3 reads CAISSTSNLAGGTGGDTEAFF. CDR3 DNA: TGTGCCATCAGCAGCACTTCAAACCTGGCAGGCGGGACAGGGGGAGACACTGAAGCTTTCTTT.

The J gene is TRBJ1-2, the V gene TRBV5-1; weak D call: TRBD1 (5 bases). The V end was cut by 2 bases, the J end by 7 bases, with 18 bases between. This CDR3 has 15 residues. Germline V gene data show CDR1 as SGHRS and CDR2 as YFSETQ. The DNA for the CDR3 is TGCGCCAGCAGCTTATTGGTGGGGCCGCAGAGTGGCTACACCTTC. It is translated as CASSLLVGPQSGYTF. Variable domain in full (rest from reference TRBV5-1 and TRBJ1-2): KAGVTQTPRYLIKTRGQQVTLSCSPISGHRSVSWYQQTPGQGLQFLFEYFSETQRNKGNFPGRFSGRQFSNSRSEMNVSTLELGDSALYLCASSLLVGPQSGYTFGSGTRLTVV.

The V call is TRBV18, the J call TRBJ1-2; weak D call: TRBD1 (5 bases). This CDR3 comprises 16 residues. Deletions cut 3 bases from V and 7 bases from J, with 21 bases between. Germline CDR1 KGHSH, CDR2 LQKENI. The CDR3 DNA reads TGTGCCAGCTCACCTTGGGAGGCTCAAACCGGGGGTGGCTACACCTTC. This encodes CASSPWEAQTGGGYTF.

The V and J genes are TRBV6-6 and TRBJ2-7; D is tentatively TRBD1 or TRBD2 (5 bases each). This CDR3 has 14 residues. Germline CDR1 and CDR2: MNHNY and SVGAGI (reference sequence). V was pared by 4 bases and J by 0 bases, with 10 bases between. The CDR3 loop is CASSWGTDSYEQYF. In nucleotides, the CDR3 is TGTGCCAGCAGTTGGGGGACGGACTCCTACGAGCAGTACTTC.

The V gene is TRBV19, the J gene TRBJ1-4; D might be TRBD1 (5 bases). The V end lost 2 bases, the J end lost 7 bases, and 5 bases lay between the germline ends. The germline gives CDR1 LNHDA, CDR2 SQIVND (reference sequence). This CDR3 has 12 residues. CDR3 coding DNA: TGTGCCAGTAGTATACAGGGTGAAAAACTGTTTTTT. Translated, it gives CASSIQGEKLFF.

The chain links TRBV7-2 to TRBJ1-3; a weak D match, TRBD1 (6 bases). V was clipped by 6 bases and J by 3 bases, with 12 bases between them. Germline CDR1 reads SGHTA; CDR2 reads FQGNSA. The CDR3 sequence is 14 residues long. CDR3 sequence reads: CASSFRGVGNTIYF. The DNA for the CDR3 is TGTGCCAGCAGTTTCAGGGGAGTTGGAAACACCATATATTTT.

The chain has TRBV28 and TRBJ1-1; D not resolved. Between the trimmed V and J ends, which lost 7 bases and 1 base, there was a span of 4 bases. The germline CDR1 and CDR2 sequences are MDHEN and SYDVKM. The CDR3 sequence is 11 residues long. CDR3 amino acids: CASKGNTEAFF. Here the CDR3 DNA reads TGTGCCAGCAAAGGGAACACTGAAGCTTTCTTT.

The genes are TRBV7-2 and TRBJ2-7; TRBD1 matches at 9 bases. CDR3 length equals 17 residues. Germline trimming cut 1 base from V and 0 bases from J; bases unmatched to any gene: 7. Germline V lookup: CDR1 SGHTA, CDR2 FQGNSA. CDR3 protein: CASSLVSGTGSSYEQYF. The CDR3 region has the DNA TGTGCCAGCAGCTTAGTGTCGGGGACAGGGAGCTCCTACGAGCAGTACTTC.

The J gene is TRBJ2-2, the V gene TRBV4-1, with TRBD2 identical over 8 bases. CDR1 and CDR2 from the germline V gene are MGHRA and YSYEKL. V shed 1 base and J 5 bases; nucleotides not matched to a gene: 6. This CDR3 has 16 amino acids. Written as DNA, the CDR3 is TGCGCCAGCAGCCAAGCGGTAGCGGGGAGGACCGGGGAGCTGTTTTTT. As protein: CASSQAVAGRTGELFF.

The V gene is TRBV29-1, the J gene TRBJ2-2; D is ambiguous. V shed 7 bases and J shed 2 bases, with 5 bases lying between them. The CDR3 length is 11 residues. Germline V CDR1 and CDR2: SQVTM, ANQGSEA. CDR3: CSASNTGELFF. In DNA, the CDR3 is TGCAGCGCCTCTAACACCGGGGAGCTGTTTTTT.

The chain links TRBV5-8 to TRBJ1-2; 7 positions agree with TRBD1. V lost 6 bases and J lost 8; bases outside the gene matches: 10. CDR1 SGHTS and CDR2 YDEGEE come from the germline V gene. CDR3 length: 13 residues. The DNA of the CDR3 is TGTGCCAGCAACCAAGGACAGGTCCTGGGCTACACCTTC. Its protein product is CASNQGQVLGYTF.

The genes are TRBV6-5 and TRBJ1-2; D is perhaps TRBD1 (6 bases). The germline V and J ends were trimmed by 0 bases and 4 bases, with 6 bases remaining between them. The length of the CDR3 is 13 residues. Germline values: CDR1 MNHEY, CDR2 SVGAGI. For the CDR3, the DNA is TGTGCCAGCAGTTACTCGACAGGCTATGGCTACACCTTC. This sequence encodes CASSYSTGYGYTF.

V is TRBV5-4 and J is TRBJ2-7; tentative D call: TRBD2 (6 bases). This CDR3 is built from 14 residues. Germline V gene sequence: CDR1 SGHNT, CDR2 YYREEE (reference sequence). V was cut by 2 bases and J by 3 bases, with 12 bases left in between. The CDR3: CASSLGDSRYEQYF. The DNA for the CDR3 is TGTGCCAGCAGCTTAGGGGACTCGCGCTACGAGCAGTACTTC.

The chain recombines TRBV12-5 with TRBJ2-5, with a tentative D call TRBD1 (5 bases). The CDR3 totals 16 residues. Germline V gene sequence: CDR1 LGHNT, CDR2 FRNRAP. The V gene lost 2 bases and the J gene lost 3 bases, with 16 bases spanning the gap. The CDR3 protein is CASGLRGGAPKETQYF. The DNA for the CDR3 is TGTGCTAGTGGTTTGAGGGGCGGCGCGCCTAAAGAGACCCAGTACTTC. Filled out from reference TRBV12-5 and TRBJ2-5, the complete variable domain reads DARVTQTPRHKVTEMGQEVTMRCQPILGHNTVFWYRQTMMQGLELLAYFRNRAPLDDSGMPKDRFSAEMPDATLATLKIQPSEPRDSAVYFCASGLRGGAPKETQYFGPGTRLLVL.